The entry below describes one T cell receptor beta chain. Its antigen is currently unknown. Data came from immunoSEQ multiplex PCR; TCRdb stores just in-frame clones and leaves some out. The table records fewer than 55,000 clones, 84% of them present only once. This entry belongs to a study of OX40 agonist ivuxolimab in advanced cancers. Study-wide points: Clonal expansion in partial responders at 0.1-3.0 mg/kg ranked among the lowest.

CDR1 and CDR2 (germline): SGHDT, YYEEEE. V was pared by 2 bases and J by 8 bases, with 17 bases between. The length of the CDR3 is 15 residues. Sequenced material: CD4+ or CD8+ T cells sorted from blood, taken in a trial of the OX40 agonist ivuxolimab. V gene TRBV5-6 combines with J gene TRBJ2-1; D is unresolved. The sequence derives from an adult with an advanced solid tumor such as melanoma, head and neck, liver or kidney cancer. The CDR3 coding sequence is TGTGCCAGCAGCTTTTGGGCCTCCGATGGCGATGAGCAGTTCTTC. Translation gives CASSFWASDGDEQFF.